Below are 27 T cell receptor beta chains sequenced from a single sample in a study of chemoradiotherapy in HPV16-positive cancers. Sequencing was performed with immunoSEQ multiplex PCR; in TCRdb, only in-frame clones are kept and a portion is missing. The sample comprises 6,500 to 10,000 clones, more than 75% of which are singletons, and under 2.5% rests with the top ten. The specimen was collected from a patient who underwent chemoradiotherapy. Source of these receptors: a human donor with HPV-associated anogenital cancer.

The rearrangement links TRBV5-6 to TRBJ2-3; weak D call: TRBD1 (6 bases). The CDR3 spans 13 residues. The V gene's germline CDR1 is SGHDT and CDR2 YYEEEE. Trimming stripped 5 bases from V and 5 bases from J, with 12 bases between. The CDR3 protein is CASRELGGDTQYF. The CDR3 coding sequence is TGTGCCAGCAGGGAACTAGGGGGAGATACGCAGTATTTT.

This clone was counted only a few times. V is TRBV7-8 and J is TRBJ2-2; TRBD2 matches 7 bases. Germline V gene sequence: CDR1 SGHVS, CDR2 FQNEAQ. The length of the CDR3 is 15 residues. V lost 2 bases and J lost 4; bases outside the gene matches: 4. Here the CDR3 DNA reads TGTGCCAGCAGCTTAAGGGAGGGCCGCACCGGGGAGCTGTTTTTT. Translated, it gives CASSLREGRTGELFF.

This clone was observed a single time. The CDR3 is CASSDGFPGEKLFF. Written as DNA, the CDR3 is TGTGCCAGCAGCGACGGTTTCCCGGGTGAAAAACTGTTTTTT. The chain couples TRBV7-2 to TRBJ1-4; no definite D call. V gave up 5 bases and J gave up 7 bases, with 14 bases separating them. The CDR3 runs 14 residues. CDR1 is SGHTA and CDR2 is FQGNSA in the germline V gene.

V gene TRBV30 combines with J gene TRBJ2-1, with 9 bases fitting TRBD2. Unmatched junction bases numbered 8, after V lost 5 bases and J lost 3 bases. Germline CDR1 is GTSNPN and CDR2 is SVGIG (reference sequence). The length of the CDR3 is 15 residues. The CDR3 bases are TGTGCCTGGTGGGGCCCTAGCGGGAACTACAATGAGCAGTTCTTC. It codes for CAWWGPSGNYNEQFF.

The chain has TRBV9 and TRBJ2-7; 8 nucleotides line up with TRBD1. CDR1 SGDLS and CDR2 YYNGEE come from the germline V gene. The CDR3 is 14 amino acids. The ends lost 4 bases at V and 5 bases at J; junction bases unmatched: 8. Here the CDR3 DNA reads TGTGCCAGCAGCCCATGGACAGGGAAGAACGAGCAGTACTTC. This translates into CASSPWTGKNEQYF.

This sequence joins TRBV18 and TRBJ1-2; D call uncertain. This CDR3 has 17 residues. Trimming took 2 bases from V and 8 from J, leaving 24 bases between them. Germline lookup yields CDR1 KGHSH and CDR2 LQKENI. For the CDR3, the DNA is TGTGCCAGCTCACCAGATCTCCTAGTAAAGGGCTCTGCCGGCTACACCTTC. Translating it yields CASSPDLLVKGSAGYTF.

The chain recombines TRBV4-1 with TRBJ1-3, with D perhaps matching TRBD1 (5 bases). This CDR3 has 15 residues. CDR1 is MGHRA and CDR2 is YSYEKL in the germline V gene. The germline V and J ends were trimmed by 2 bases and 0 bases, with 8 bases remaining between them. CDR3 sequence: CASSQFDSSGNTIYF. The CDR3 DNA reads TGCGCCAGCAGCCAATTCGACAGCTCTGGAAACACCATATATTTT.

The chain combines TRBV5-4 with TRBJ2-5; 8 nucleotides agree with TRBD1. The CDR3 extends over 16 amino acids. Germline V gene sequence: CDR1 SGHNT, CDR2 YYREEE (reference sequence). Losses at the gene ends were 3 bases for V and 7 bases for J; bases not matched to a gene: 14. CDR3 sequence reads: CASSSPRDRGKGTQYF. CDR3 nucleotides: TGTGCCAGCAGCTCACCTAGAGACAGGGGAAAGGGGACCCAGTACTTC.

This chain uses TRBV10-3 with TRBJ2-1; 13 bases agree with TRBD2. Germline-derived CDR1 and CDR2 are ENHRY and SYGVKD. V lost 2 bases and J lost 1; bases outside the gene matches: 2. The CDR3 runs 17 residues. The CDR3 DNA follows: TGTGCCATCAGTGAGAAACTAGCGGGAGGGTCCTACAATGAGCAGTTCTTC. Translation gives CAISEKLAGGSYNEQFF.

The genes are TRBV5-4 and TRBJ1-1, with D perhaps TRBD1 (6 bases). The CDR3 is 15 amino acids. Germline V CDR1 and CDR2: SGHNT, YYREEE (reference sequence). Deletions cut 1 base from V and 0 bases from J, with 10 bases between. The DNA of the CDR3 is TGTGCCAGCAGCTTGTTGGGACACTTGAACACTGAAGCTTTCTTT. Translation: CASSLLGHLNTEAFF.

The CDR3 DNA sequence: TGTGCCAGTAGTAAGGGACAGGGAGGGAACTATGGCTACACCTTC. Encoded protein: CASSKGQGGNYGYTF. The J gene is TRBJ1-2, the V gene TRBV19; 9 nucleotides agree with TRBD1. The length of the CDR3 is 15 residues. Looked up from germline, CDR1 is LNHDA and CDR2 is SQIVND (reference sequence). V shed 4 bases and J 2 bases; nucleotides not matched to a gene: 5. Variable domain in full (rest from reference TRBV19 and TRBJ1-2): DGGITQSPKYLFRKEGQNVTLSCEQNLNHDAMYWYRQDPGQGLRLIYYSQIVNDFQKGDIAEGYSVSREKKESFPLTVTSAQKNPTAFYLCASSKGQGGNYGYTFGSGTRLTVV.

The gene calls are TRBV19 and TRBJ2-5, with 7 bases fitting TRBD1. CDR1 and CDR2 (germline): LNHDA, SQIVND (reference sequence). V lost 4 bases, J lost 4 bases, and 12 bases stayed unmatched. The CDR3 has 16 amino acids. CDR3 nucleotides: TGTGCCAGTAGTAGCGCCGGGGCAGGGGGTTTAGAGACCCAGTACTTC. It translates to CASSSAGAGGLETQYF.

The gene calls are TRBV6-6 and TRBJ1-1; 7 nucleotides agree with TRBD1. J gave up 0 bases and V 6 bases, and 4 bases lay outside the gene matches. Germline lookup yields CDR1 MNHNY and CDR2 SVGAGI (reference sequence). The CDR3 loop spans 14 amino acids. The CDR3 loop reads CASRSGQVNTEAFF. The CDR3 bases are TGTGCCAGCAGGTCCGGACAGGTGAACACTGAAGCTTTCTTT.

This chain uses TRBV10-3 with TRBJ2-5, with 8 bases matching TRBD1. The CDR3 sequence is 13 residues long. With 6 bases clipped from V and 3 bases from J, the junction kept 3 bases outside the gene matches. Per the germline V gene, CDR1 is ENHRY and CDR2 is SYGVKD. This chain's CDR3 is CAISRQGKETQYF. The CDR3 nucleotides read TGTGCCATCAGCCGACAGGGGAAAGAGACCCAGTACTTC.

The chain is built from TRBV6-5 and TRBJ1-3; D is undetermined. The germline V gene has CDR1 MNHEY and CDR2 SVGAGI. V was pared by 7 bases and J by 7 bases, with 17 bases between. This CDR3 contains 14 residues. The CDR3 sequence: CASTDGSDINTIYF. The CDR3 DNA is TGTGCCAGCACCGACGGGTCAGACATTAACACCATATATTTT.

The chain has TRBV19 and TRBJ2-7; D may be TRBD2 (6 bases). Deletions cut 4 bases from V and 6 bases from J, with 19 bases between. Germline CDR1 reads LNHDA; CDR2 reads SQIVND (reference sequence). CDR3 length: 15 residues. The CDR3 DNA is TGTGCCAGTAGTACCTCGGCGGGGCCTTCTTTCGAGCAGTACTTC. This codes for CASSTSAGPSFEQYF. The full variable domain, its missing parts supplied by reference TRBV19 and TRBJ2-7, is DGGITQSPKYLFRKEGQNVTLSCEQNLNHDAMYWYRQDPGQGLRLIYYSQIVNDFQKGDIAEGYSVSREKKESFPLTVTSAQKNPTAFYLCASSTSAGPSFEQYFGPGTRLTVT.

The DNA for the CDR3 is TGTGCCAGCTCCCCGAGACGGCCGGACATTCCCTACAATGAGCAGTTCTTC. Residues: CASSPRRPDIPYNEQFF. The chain carries TRBV18 and TRBJ2-1; TRBD1 is a possible D gene (5 bases). CDR1 and CDR2 from the germline V gene are KGHSH and LQKENI. V was shortened by 6 bases and J by 2 bases, with 20 bases between the two germline ends. The CDR3 length is 17 residues. The variable domain in full, completed from reference TRBV18 and TRBJ2-1, reads NAGVMQNPRHLVRRRGQEARLRCSPMKGHSHVYWYRQLPEEGLKFMVYLQKENIIDESGMPKERFSAEFPKEGPSILRIQQVVRGDSAAYFCASSPRRPDIPYNEQFFGPGTRLTVL.

The gene calls are TRBV5-4 and TRBJ1-1; D ambiguous. From germline, CDR1 is SGHNT and CDR2 YYREEE (reference sequence). Trimming took off 4 bases at V and 4 bases at J, with 14 bases between the two ends. This CDR3 is built from 14 residues. CDR3 sequence (DNA): TGTGCCAGCAGCCCTTTGCCGGTGAGCACTGAAGCTTTCTTT. This translates into CASSPLPVSTEAFF.

V and J are TRBV19 and TRBJ1-1; maybe TRBD1 (6 bases). V dropped 11 bases and J dropped 1 base, with 23 bases sitting between them. Germline V gene sequence: CDR1 LNHDA, CDR2 SQIVND (reference sequence). This CDR3 contains 16 residues. CDR3 protein: CAGPRRWNRENTEAFF. CDR3 bases: TGTGCCGGCCCGAGGCGGTGGAACAGGGAGAACACTGAAGCTTTCTTT.

This clone was seen a handful of times. The chain joins TRBV10-3 to TRBJ1-1; D is undetermined. Trimming cost V 10 bases and J 0 bases, with 15 bases left between them. Per germline, CDR1 ENHRY and CDR2 SYGVKD. The CDR3 runs to 14 residues. The CDR3 nucleotides read TGTGCCACAACCTTAGGACTGTTGAACACTGAAGCTTTCTTT. Translation gives CATTLGLLNTEAFF.

This chain links TRBV5-1 with TRBJ1-6; tentatively, D is TRBD1 (5 bases). The V gene lost 7 bases and the J gene lost 0 bases, with 14 bases spanning the gap. Germline CDR1 reads SGHRS; CDR2 reads YFSETQ. The CDR3 is made up of 16 amino acids. Written as DNA, the CDR3 is TGCGCCAGCCGGACGGGGGGGGACTCCTATAATTCACCCCTCCACTTT. Its protein product is CASRTGGDSYNSPLHF.

The chain carries TRBV7-9 and TRBJ1-2; no reliable D call. Trimming took off 1 base at V and 6 bases at J, with 12 bases between the two ends. CDR1 SEHNR and CDR2 FQNEAQ come from the germline V gene (reference sequence). The CDR3 loop spans 14 amino acids. The CDR3, as DNA: TGTGCCAGCAGCTTAGAGGGCTCCGTGGATGGCTACACCTTC. Amino acid sequence: CASSLEGSVDGYTF.

J is TRBJ2-3 and V is TRBV27; 9 bases are a match to TRBD2. This CDR3 contains 15 residues. J gave up 4 bases and V 5 bases, and 7 bases lay outside the gene matches. Per the germline V gene, CDR1 is MNHEY and CDR2 is SMNVEV (reference sequence). CDR3 sequence (DNA): TGTGCCAGCAGTCCCGTAGCGGGAGCGGCAGATACGCAGTATTTT. It encodes CASSPVAGAADTQYF.

This rearrangement joins TRBV6-5 to TRBJ2-7, with D tentatively TRBD1 (6 bases). Germline CDR1 is MNHEY and CDR2 is SVGAGI. Trimming pared 6 bases from V and 7 bases from J, leaving 13 bases between. The CDR3 length is 12 residues. CDR3 DNA: TGTGCCAGCAGAAACAGGGTTGGGGAGCAGTACTTC. Protein product: CASRNRVGEQYF.

This clone was recorded once. The chain uses TRBV11-2 and TRBJ2-7; D is unclear. The CDR3 is made up of 14 amino acids. CDR1 is SGHAT, CDR2 FQNNGV, per germline. The V end was cut by 5 bases, the J end by 2 bases, with 13 bases between. The CDR3 DNA reads TGTGCCAGCAGCCCATTTGGTTTACCCTACGAGCAGTACTTC. Translated: CASSPFGLPYEQYF.

This clone has more than one count but fewer than ten. CDR3 residues: CASSSTGGRSGANVLTF. In DNA, the CDR3 is TGTGCCAGCTCATCGACAGGGGGCAGATCTGGGGCCAACGTCCTGACTTTC. The rearrangement joins TRBV18 to TRBJ2-6; 10 nucleotides agree with TRBD1. Germline V gives CDR1 KGHSH, CDR2 LQKENI. With 5 bases clipped from V and 1 base from J, the junction kept 5 bases outside the gene matches. The CDR3 consists of 17 residues.

The chain employs TRBV30 and TRBJ1-6; unclear D gene. Trimming left V 5 bases short and J 6 bases short, with 8 bases between. CDR1 is GTSNPN and CDR2 is SVGIG in the germline V gene (reference sequence). The CDR3 runs 12 residues. CDR3 nucleotides: TGTGCCTGGGGTAGGACTAATTCACCCCTCCACTTT. Its protein is CAWGRTNSPLHF. The full variable domain, its missing parts supplied by reference TRBV30 and TRBJ1-6, is SQTIHQWPATLVQPVGSPLSLECTVEGTSNPNLYWYRQAAGRGLQLLFYSVGIGQISSEVPQNLSASRPQDRQFILSSKKLLLSDSGFYLCAWGRTNSPLHFGNGTRLTVT.